Listed below are T cell receptor beta chains from one sample, sequenced in a study of human T cells and chemical hapten exposure. MiXCR, run by TCRdb on the 5' RACE reads, gives a single entry per CDR3 protein. In the table there are under 150,000 distinct CDR3 sequences, roughly 19% of which are singletons. The receptors were gathered from a human donor in good health. The CDR3 runs from the conserved cysteine through the conserved F or W. A D gene is named only where the DNA matches it firmly. A row's size may be missing; if present it is once, few, many or a size class.

D: NA
length: 14
size: few
J: TRBJ2-1
V: TRBV28
CDR3: CASSTGEPNNEQFF
DNA: TGTGCCAGCAGTACGGGCGAGCCTAACAATGAGCAGTTCTTC

D: NA
length: 11
size: few
J: TRBJ1-2
V: TRBV29-1
CDR3: CSVSYGEGYTF
DNA: TGCAGCGTCAGCTACGGGGAAGGCTACACCTTC

D: TRBD2
length: 14
size: NA
J: TRBJ2-5
V: TRBV12-3/TRBV12-4
CDR3: CASSFSAGKETQYF
DNA: TGTGCCAGCAGTTTCTCAGCGGGAAAAGAGACCCAGTACTTC

D: NA
length: 16
size: NA
J: TRBJ2-4
V: TRBV4-1
CDR3: CASSHRGPLAKNIQYF
DNA: TGCGCCAGCAGCCATCGGGGGCCGCTAGCCAAAAACATTCAGTACTTC

D: NA
length: 17
size: NA
J: TRBJ2-1
V: TRBV3-1
CDR3: CASSQLRTASSYNEQFF
DNA: TGTGCCAGCAGCCAATTGAGGACAGCGAGCTCCTACAATGAGCAGTTCTTC

D: NA
length: 15
size: few
J: TRBJ2-5
V: TRBV29-1
CDR3: CSVGSPKGSTETQYF
DNA: TGCAGCGTTGGATCCCCCAAGGGTTCCACAGAGACCCAGTACTTC

D: TRBD2
length: 18
size: few
J: TRBJ2-5
V: TRBV28
CDR3: CASRPLGIRSGRVKTQYF
DNA: TGTGCCAGCAGGCCCTTAGGGATTCGTAGCGGGAGGGTGAAGACCCAGTACTTC

D: NA
length: 14
size: NA
J: TRBJ2-7
V: TRBV5-1
CDR3: CASSFSGFSYEQYF
DNA: TGCGCCAGCAGCTTCAGCGGGTTCTCCTACGAGCAGTACTTC

D: TRBD2
length: 15
size: NA
J: TRBJ2-7
V: TRBV27
CDR3: CASSLSTSGRYEQYF
DNA: TGTGCCAGCAGTTTATCGACCAGCGGGAGATACGAGCAGTACTTC

D: NA
length: 13
size: NA
J: TRBJ1-6
V: TRBV10-2
CDR3: CASSHGSNSPLHF
DNA: TGCGCCAGCAGCCACGGGTCAAATTCACCCCTCCACTTT

D: NA
length: 13
size: NA
J: TRBJ1-2
V: TRBV11-2
CDR3: CATSGGARYGDTF
DNA: TGTGCCACCTCCGGTGGGGCCCGCTATGGCGACACCTTC

D: NA
length: 15
size: NA
J: TRBJ2-1
V: TRBV15
CDR3: CATSRTPSSYNEQFF
DNA: TGTGCCACCAGCAGAACACCGAGCTCCTACAATGAGCAGTTCTTC

D: NA
length: 13
size: few
J: TRBJ2-7
V: TRBV15
CDR3: CATSRDRGFEQYF
DNA: TGTGCCACCAGCAGAGATCGAGGGTTCGAGCAGTACTTC

D: NA
length: 14
size: few
J: TRBJ1-1
V: TRBV7-8
CDR3: CASSAWRDAPKTFF
DNA: TGTGCCAGCAGCGCGTGGCGGGACGCCCCGAAAACTTTCTTT

D: NA
length: 13
size: few
J: TRBJ1-1
V: TRBV28
CDR3: CALLGGPQTEAFF
DNA: TGTGCGCTATTGGGGGGGCCTCAAACTGAAGCTTTCTTT

D: TRBD2
length: 12
size: NA
J: TRBJ2-1
V: TRBV28
CDR3: CASSLWLAGLQF
DNA: TGTGCCAGCAGTTTATGGCTAGCGGGGCTCCAGTTC

D: NA
length: 15
size: NA
J: TRBJ2-6
V: TRBV6-2/TRBV6-3
CDR3: CASLHLGYGANVLTF
DNA: TGTGCCAGCCTCCATCTCGGGTACGGGGCCAACGTCCTGACTTTC

D: TRBD1
length: 13
size: NA
J: TRBJ2-7
V: TRBV10-3
CDR3: CATATGASYEQYF
DNA: TGTGCCACCGCGACAGGGGCCTCCTACGAGCAGTACTTC

D: TRBD1
length: 19
size: NA
J: TRBJ1-5
V: TRBV28
CDR3: CASRDPDRESLRYHQPQHF
DNA: TGTGCCAGCAGAGATCCCGACAGGGAGAGCCTTCGCTACCATCAGCCCCAGCATTTT

D: TRBD2
length: 13
size: few
J: TRBJ2-3
V: TRBV30
CDR3: CAWSAGLAGTQYF
DNA: TGTGCCTGGAGTGCCGGACTAGCGGGTACGCAGTATTTT

D: TRBD2
length: 17
size: NA
J: TRBJ2-2
V: TRBV7-7
CDR3: CASSLAGNSANTGELFF
DNA: TGTGCTAGCAGCTTAGCGGGGAACAGCGCGAACACCGGGGAGCTGTTTTTT

D: TRBD1
length: 15
size: NA
J: TRBJ2-1
V: TRBV28
CDR3: CASGSGTGRYNEQFF
DNA: TGTGCCAGCGGGTCCGGGACAGGGCGCTACAATGAGCAGTTCTTC

D: TRBD2
length: 15
size: NA
J: TRBJ2-1
V: TRBV5-1
CDR3: CASSLSGTSHNEQFF
DNA: TGCGCCAGCAGCTTATCCGGGACTAGCCACAATGAGCAGTTCTTC

D: NA
length: 16
size: NA
J: TRBJ1-5
V: TRBV21-1
CDR3: CASSTKPGQGHQPQHF
DNA: TGTGCCAGCAGCACTAAGCCGGGACAGGGGCATCAGCCCCAGCATTTT

D: TRBD1
length: 17
size: few
J: TRBJ1-5
V: TRBV19
CDR3: CASSAGTGGTGNQPQHF
DNA: TGTGCCAGTAGTGCAGGGACAGGGGGCACTGGCAATCAGCCCCAGCATTTT